This T cell receptor beta chain was profiled in a study of circulating CD8 cells and anti-PD-1 response in melanoma. Looking at the study overall: Anti-PD-1 was first-line therapy for about 50% of the 13 patients. Study results and caveats: Under 8% of TRB clonotypes were shared between subsets at M1. Peptide assays on expanded sorted subsets replaced tumor-based reactivity testing.

From live CD3+CD8+TCRalphabeta+ cells, four PD-1 and/or TIGIT subsets were sorted. Trimming removed 1 base from V and 8 bases from J; junction bases left unmatched: 4. The CDR3 contains 15 residues. Germline assignment: CDR1 MGHDK and CDR2 SYGVNS. This clonotype is classed as medium-sized (0.01 to 0.1%). Antigen specificity is unknown. Each library started from roughly 15 ng of total RNA using the QIAseq Immune Repertoire TCR panel. TCRdb called the reads again in MiXCR, with one record for every CDR3 protein. The table records approximately 770 distinct CDR3 sequences, about 6.5% of them present only once.

J is TRBJ1-6 and V is TRBV25-1; 8 bases agree with TRBD1. Material: CD8+ T cells from PBMCs, obtained at baseline or after one month of anti-PD-1 therapy (not recorded which). This TCR came from a human donor with melanoma. The CDR3 sequence: CASSEWRTGHSPLHF. Here the CDR3 DNA reads TGTGCCAGCAGTGAATGGCGGACAGGGCATTCACCCCTCCACTTT.